This TCR beta chain derives from a study of CD8 T cells in ankylosing spondylitis. General observations from the study: Enrichment of disease-linked clones was reportedly significant in matched ankylosing spondylitis synovial fluid. Roughly 8 highly homologous variants formed a TCR beta motif that appeared characteristic of ankylosing spondylitis blood.

This clonotype came up many times. Its specificity is unknown. Quantitative 5'-RACE was performed with molecular barcodes, and it yielded the TCR beta libraries. One entry per CDR3 protein, called by TCRdb with MiXCR from the 5' RACE reads. The data contain hundreds of thousands of distinct CDR3 sequences, roughly 10% of them singletons. CDR3 length: 14 amino acids. V lost 6 bases to trimming and J lost 3 bases, with 12 bases between them. The sequence was obtained from a male donor with ankylosing spondylitis. The genes are TRBV12-3 or TRBV12-4 and TRBJ2-1; tentative D call: TRBD2 (6 bases). The sample was blood, either unsorted or a sorted T cell fraction (not recorded which). The CDR3 is CASSPGGIYNEQFF. The CDR3 region has the DNA TGTGCCAGCAGCCCTGGAGGGATCTACAATGAGCAGTTCTTC.